This TCR beta chain was documented in a study of beta chain features in type 1 diabetes. General study points: In all four CD4+ subsets, TCRB CDR3 length was significantly, moderately reduced in type 1 diabetes.

The authors reverse transcribed all of the isolated RNA, so sequencing captured expressed TCRB transcripts. Libraries were prepared by immunoSEQ multiplex PCR; TCRdb keeps only in-frame clonotypes and omits some of them. This sample yields over 650,000 clones, of which about an eighth are seen a single time; roughly 0.04% belongs to the top ten. This CDR3 has 13 residues. The germline V gene has CDR1 MNHEY and CDR2 SVGAGI. V was trimmed by 0 bases and J by 7 bases, leaving 7 bases between them. About this clone: Its cognate antigen is unknown.

This clonotype originated in a man in his late teens or twenties with type 1 diabetes. V is TRBV6-5 and J is TRBJ1-5; D is undetermined. The sequenced sample was naive CD4+ T cells from blood. CDR3 sequence: CASSYSSRQPQHF. The CDR3 nucleotides read TGTGCCAGCAGTTACTCGAGTCGGCAGCCCCAGCATTTT.